The 4 T cell receptor beta chains given below trace back to one sample, sequenced in a study of regulatory T cells in long-lasting Graves disease. The sample's time point: newly diagnosed GD, antithyroid drugs for less than 3 months. The TCR library was prepared using RNA isolated from PBMCs. Assembly of TCR beta libraries relied on iRepertoire HTBI primers together with Arm-PCR of CDR3 regions. MiXCR, run by TCRdb on the multiplex PCR reads, gives a single entry per CDR3 protein. The sample comprises fewer than 400,000 distinct CDR3 sequences, 15% to 20% of which are singletons, and roughly 40% rests with the top ten. This specimen consisted of peripheral blood mononuclear cells (PBMCs), obtained at new diagnosis, from a patient treated with antithyroid drugs. The receptors were sampled from a female donor with Graves disease.

At least ten counts were recorded for this clonotype. The genes are TRBV27 and TRBJ2-1; 7 nucleotides line up with TRBD2. The CDR3 extends over 13 amino acids. The V and J ends lost 8 bases and 2 bases, in that order; junction bases with no gene match: 3. CDR1 is MNHEY and CDR2 is SMNVEV in the germline V gene (reference sequence). The CDR3 sequence: CASEGRAYNEQFF. CDR3 bases: TGTGCCAGCGAAGGGAGGGCCTACAATGAGCAGTTCTTC.

This clonotype was picked up many times. The V call is TRBV7-8, the J call TRBJ2-2; unclear D gene. In germline, CDR1 is SGHVS, CDR2 FQNEAQ. V dropped 1 base and J dropped 4 bases, with 10 bases sitting between them. The length of the CDR3 is 15 residues. CDR3 nucleotide sequence: TGTGCCAGCAGCTTAGAAGTGTTCACCACCGGGGAGCTGTTTTTT. Translation: CASSLEVFTTGELFF.

This clonotype was seen at least ten times. The chain recombines TRBV5-5 with TRBJ2-1; 12 nucleotides align to TRBD2. The length of the CDR3 is 15 residues. Trimming took 1 base from V and 6 from J; bases not matched to a gene: 2. Germline CDR1 and CDR2: SGHKS and YYEKEE (reference sequence). The CDR3 nucleotides read TGTGCCAGCAGCTTGAGGACTAGCGGGGCCAATGAGCAGTTCTTC. Its translation: CASSLRTSGANEQFF.

This clonotype was seen many times. V is TRBV29-1 and J is TRBJ2-5; the D is unclear. V was pared by 4 bases and J by 4 bases, with 13 bases between. The CDR3 length is 13 residues. Germline V gene data show CDR1 as SQVTM and CDR2 as ANQGSEA. Here the CDR3 DNA reads TGCAGCGTTGGCATGGGTTCCGGAGAGACCCAGTACTTC. It translates to CSVGMGSGETQYF.